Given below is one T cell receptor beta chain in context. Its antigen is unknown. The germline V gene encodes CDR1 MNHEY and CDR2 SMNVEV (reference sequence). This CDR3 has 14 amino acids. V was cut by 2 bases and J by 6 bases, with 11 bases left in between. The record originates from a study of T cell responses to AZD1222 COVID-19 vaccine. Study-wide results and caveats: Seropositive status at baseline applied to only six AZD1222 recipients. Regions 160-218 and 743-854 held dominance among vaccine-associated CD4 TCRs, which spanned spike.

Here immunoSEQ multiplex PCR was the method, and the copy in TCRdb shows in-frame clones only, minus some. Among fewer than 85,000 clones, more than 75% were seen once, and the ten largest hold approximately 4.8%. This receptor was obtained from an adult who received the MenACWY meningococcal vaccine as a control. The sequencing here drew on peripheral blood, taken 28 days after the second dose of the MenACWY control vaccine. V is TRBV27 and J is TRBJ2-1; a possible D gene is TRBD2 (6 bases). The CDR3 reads CASSLGLASNEQFF. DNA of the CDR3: TGTGCCAGCAGTTTAGGTCTAGCGTCCAATGAGCAGTTCTTC.